This T cell receptor (beta chain) was observed in a study of PD-1 and CTLA-4 blockade in melanoma. The table came from immunoSEQ multiplex PCR; TCRdb's copy has only in-frame clones and leaves some out. This sample has about 31,000 clones, with approximately 90% found just once. This CDR3 spans 14 amino acids. With V trimmed by 6 bases and J by 0 bases, 2 bases remained unmatched. Germline assignment: CDR1 MNHEY and CDR2 SMNVEV (reference sequence). The sequenced sample was CD8+ T cells from peripheral blood, obtained from a patient given anti-PD-1 treatment. The chain carries TRBV27 and TRBJ2-1, with TRBD1 matching 7 bases. The TCR was taken from a human donor with melanoma. As DNA, the CDR3 is TGTGCCAGCAGGACAGGGAGCTCCTACAATGAGCAGTTCTTC. Its translation is CASRTGSSYNEQFF.